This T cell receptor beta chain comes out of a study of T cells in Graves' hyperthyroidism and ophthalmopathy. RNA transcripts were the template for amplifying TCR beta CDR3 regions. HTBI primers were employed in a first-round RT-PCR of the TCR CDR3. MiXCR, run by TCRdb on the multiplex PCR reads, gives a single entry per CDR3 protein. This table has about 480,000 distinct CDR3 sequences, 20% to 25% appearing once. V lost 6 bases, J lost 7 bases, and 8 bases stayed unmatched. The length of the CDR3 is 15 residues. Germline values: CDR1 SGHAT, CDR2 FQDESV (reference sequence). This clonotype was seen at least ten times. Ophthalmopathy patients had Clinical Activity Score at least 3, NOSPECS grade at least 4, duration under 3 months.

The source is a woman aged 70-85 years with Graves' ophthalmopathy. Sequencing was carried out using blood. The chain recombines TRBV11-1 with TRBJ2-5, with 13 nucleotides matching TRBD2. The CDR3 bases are TGTGCCAGCAGACCCCGACTAGCGGGAGGAGGGACCCAGTACTTC. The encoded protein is CASRPRLAGGGTQYF.